The sequence of this T cell receptor beta chain was determined in a study of blood T cell repertoires in COVID-19. Study at large: The United States, Italy and Spain provided the acute and convalescent COVID-19 samples. Nucleic acid was either cDNA or gDNA, and it came from T cells, B-cell-depleted T cells, or PBMCs.

Data came from immunoSEQ multiplex PCR; TCRdb stores just in-frame clones and leaves some out. The profile shows a few hundred thousand clones, 89% of them singletons. The ends lost 1 base at V and 4 bases at J; junction bases unmatched: 8. The germline V gene encodes CDR1 LGHDT and CDR2 YNNKEL (reference sequence). This CDR3 has 18 amino acids. Seattle-derived patients entered the study during active infection and were followed longitudinally. The V and J genes are TRBV3-1 (or the pseudogene TRBV3-2) and TRBJ1-3, with 12 nucleotides matching TRBD1. Sequencing was carried out using peripheral blood. The receptor was isolated from a woman in her 30s with COVID-19, enrolled during active disease. The CDR3 sequence is CASSQVRGDRGRGNTIYF. Written as DNA, the CDR3 is TGTGCCAGCAGCCAAGTGAGGGGGGACAGGGGGCGCGGAAACACCATATATTTT.